This entry lists 7 T cell receptor beta chains sequenced from one sample in a study of control samples from healthy donors and cancer patients. The repertoire was sequenced with immunoSEQ multiplex PCR; TCRdb's copy has only in-frame clones and lacks some. The sample holds over 150,000 clones; about 92% are singletons and the top ten take more than 1.3%. The material sequenced was blood. The origin of the receptors is a man between 25 and 39 years old in good health.

This chain links TRBV11-3 with TRBJ1-1, with D unresolved. Germline V lookup: CDR1 SGHNT, CDR2 YENEEA. CDR3 length: 13 amino acids. V lost 3 bases, J lost 0 bases, and 5 bases lay in between. The CDR3 DNA reads as TGTGCCAGCAGCTTCGCCTTGAACACTGAAGCTTTCTTT. Translated, it gives CASSFALNTEAFF.

The chain has TRBV27 and TRBJ1-2; weak D call: TRBD1 (5 bases). V was pared by 2 bases and J by 7 bases, with 11 bases between. Germline values: CDR1 MNHEY, CDR2 SMNVEV (reference sequence). The CDR3 extends over 13 amino acids. The CDR3 region is CASSLEGQGGYTF. The DNA for the CDR3 is TGTGCCAGCAGTTTAGAGGGGCAAGGTGGCTACACCTTC.

This clone came up once. The chain is built from TRBV29-1 and TRBJ1-4; D gene unclear. V lost 7 bases, J lost 3 bases, and 9 bases lay in between. This CDR3 comprises 12 residues. Germline V gene lookup returns CDR1 SQVTM and CDR2 ANQGSEA. Written as DNA, the CDR3 is TGCAGCGGGGGTATAGCTAATGAAAAACTGTTTTTT. Protein sequence: CSGGIANEKLFF.

The chain has TRBV5-6 and TRBJ2-2; 14 nucleotides align to TRBD2. The CDR3 totals 17 residues. Trimming cost V 2 bases and J 5 bases; bases outside gene matches: 5. The germline V gene encodes CDR1 SGHDT and CDR2 YYEEEE. The CDR3 DNA follows: TGTGCCAGCAGCTTTGGACTAGCGGGAGGCGGGACCGGGGAGCTGTTTTTT. It specifies CASSFGLAGGGTGELFF.

The rearrangement uses TRBV14 and TRBJ2-3; D not certain. Germline V gene lookup returns CDR1 SGHDN and CDR2 FVKESK. V was pared by 4 bases and J by 3 bases, with 11 bases between. The CDR3 is made up of 14 amino acids. The CDR3 DNA reads as TGTGCCAGCAGCCCAACCCCCGGGACAGATACGCAGTATTTT. Its translation is CASSPTPGTDTQYF.

Points on this clone: The same CDR3 also results from other DNA sequences found in this sample. V and J are TRBV18 and TRBJ2-3, with D tentatively TRBD1 (5 bases). The V end lost 3 bases, the J end lost 2 bases, and 6 bases lay between the germline ends. CDR1 KGHSH and CDR2 LQKENI come from the germline V gene. This CDR3 region has 13 residues. The CDR3 DNA reads TGTGCCAGCTCACCGGGGCCCACAGATACGCAGTATTTT. Its protein product is CASSPGPTDTQYF.

This chain joins TRBV6-5 and TRBJ1-2; a weak D match, TRBD1 (5 bases). The CDR3 is 13 amino acids. Trimming cost V 8 bases and J 8 bases, with 18 bases left between them. Germline values: CDR1 MNHEY, CDR2 SVGAGI. The CDR3 spells CASGAERTRGYTF. The CDR3 region has the DNA TGTGCCAGCGGGGCCGAGCGCACGAGGGGCTACACCTTC.